The 9 T cell receptor beta chains below come from one sample, sequenced in a study of blood T cell repertoires in COVID-19. Sequencing was performed with immunoSEQ multiplex PCR; in TCRdb, only in-frame clones are kept and a portion is missing. The top ten hold roughly 0.78% of the sample, which has roughly 460,000 clones, 80% to 90% seen once. Input material: peripheral blood. Every receptor here comes from a man between 18 and 35 years old with COVID-19, enrolled during active disease.

The gene calls are TRBV6-1 and TRBJ2-3; D perhaps matches TRBD1 (6 bases). Germline CDR1 reads MNHNS; CDR2 reads SASEGT. V was cut by 1 base and J by 1 base, with 9 bases left in between. CDR3 size: 15 residues. The CDR3 sequence: CASSEDRVGTDTQYF. Written as DNA, the CDR3 is TGTGCCAGCAGTGAAGACAGGGTTGGCACAGATACGCAGTATTTT.

This clone was seen a single time. The chain has TRBV5-1 and TRBJ2-1; TRBD1 matches 7 bases. The CDR3 extends over 14 amino acids. V was clipped by 4 bases and J by 5 bases; unmatched bases: 6. The germline CDR1 and CDR2 sequences are SGHRS and YFSETQ. CDR3 coding DNA: TGCGCCAGCAGCCCGGGGACAGCCAACAATGAGCAGTTCTTC. Its protein is CASSPGTANNEQFF.

This chain uses TRBV27 with TRBJ1-2; D not certain. Between the trimmed V and J ends, which lost 6 bases and 6 bases, there was a span of 14 bases. The germline V gene encodes CDR1 MNHEY and CDR2 SMNVEV (reference sequence). The CDR3 covers 13 residues. The CDR3 sequence: CASSQVEGDGYTF. The CDR3 region has the DNA TGTGCCAGCAGCCAAGTTGAGGGCGATGGCTACACCTTC.

The chain employs TRBV4-1 and TRBJ1-5, with D hard to call. The V end lost 1 base, the J end lost 7 bases, and 14 bases lay between the germline ends. Germline V lookup: CDR1 MGHRA, CDR2 YSYEKL. The CDR3 extends over 15 amino acids. Here the CDR3 reads CASSQGDQIRQPQHF. In DNA, the CDR3 is TGCGCCAGCAGCCAAGGCGACCAAATCAGGCAGCCCCAGCATTTT.

The CDR3 is CASRQGPYEQYF. The CDR3 nucleotides read TGTGCCAGCAGACAGGGCCCCTACGAGCAGTACTTC. The chain uses TRBV6-6 and TRBJ2-7; possible D gene TRBD1, 6 bases. CDR1 and CDR2 (germline): MNHNY, SVGAGI (reference sequence). The length of the CDR3 is 12 residues. The ends were cut back, 6 bases at V and 2 bases at J, with 8 bases in the middle.

V and J are TRBV10-3 and TRBJ1-1; tentatively, D is TRBD1 (6 bases). Germline CDR1 and CDR2: ENHRY and SYGVKD. The CDR3 covers 15 residues. Trimming cost V 0 bases and J 5 bases, with 13 bases left between them. In DNA, the CDR3 is TGTGCCATCAGTGAGTCGGGGGCAGGAGAGACTGAAGCTTTCTTT. It encodes CAISESGAGETEAFF.

The J gene is TRBJ2-3, the V gene TRBV24-1, with a possible D match to TRBD2 (5 bases). Germline loops: CDR1 KGHDR, CDR2 SFDVKD. The CDR3 length is 14 residues. Trimming left V 9 bases short and J 1 base short, with 13 bases between. This CDR3 is CATSEGLGTDTQYF. In DNA, the CDR3 is TGTGCCACCTCCGAGGGCCTCGGCACAGATACGCAGTATTTT.

The gene calls are TRBV5-4 and TRBJ2-1, with TRBD1 matching 7 bases. V was pared by 4 bases and J by 0 bases, with 4 bases of the junction left unmatched. The CDR3 covers 15 residues. Germline V gives CDR1 SGHNT, CDR2 YYREEE (reference sequence). CDR3 bases: TGTGCCAGCAGCGTAGGACAGGTCTCCTACAATGAGCAGTTCTTC. Translation gives CASSVGQVSYNEQFF.

The V and J genes are TRBV3-1 (or the pseudogene TRBV3-2) and TRBJ1-1; a weak D match, TRBD1 (5 bases). Trimming removed 8 bases from V and 1 base from J, with 11 bases in between. CDR1 is LGHDT, CDR2 YNNKEL, per germline (reference sequence). This CDR3 spans 13 amino acids. DNA for the CDR3: TGTGCCAGCCGGCAGGGATGGAACACTGAAGCTTTCTTT. Its protein product is CASRQGWNTEAFF.